This T cell receptor (beta chain) was retrieved from a study of OX40 agonist ivuxolimab in advanced cancers. The study, taken as a whole, reports: Clonal expansion in partial responders at 0.1-3.0 mg/kg ranked among the lowest. At 0.1 to 3.0 mg/kg and by week 6, clonal expansion occurred in CD4+ and CD8+ blood T cells. No antigen was identified for the clonally expanded peripheral T cells.

Trimming took 6 bases from V and 1 from J; bases not matched to a gene: 3. There are 13 residues in the CDR3. The germline CDR1 and CDR2 sequences are SGHVS and FQNEAQ. Patients were ruled out by autoimmune disease history or systemic immunosuppression. Note on this clone: Antigen: not known.

Repertoires were generated with immunoSEQ multiplex PCR, while TCRdb's copy carries only in-frame clones and drops some. The sample holds about 17,000 clones, approximately 92% seen once. This clonotype was sampled from an adult with an advanced solid tumor such as melanoma, head and neck, liver or kidney cancer. This specimen was CD4+ or CD8+ T cells sorted from blood, taken in a trial of the OX40 agonist ivuxolimab. The chain links TRBV7-8 to TRBJ2-7; 7 positions agree with TRBD2. Here the CDR3 DNA reads TGTGCCAGCAGTCTAGCGGATTCCTACGAGCAGTACTTC. This codes for CASSLADSYEQYF.